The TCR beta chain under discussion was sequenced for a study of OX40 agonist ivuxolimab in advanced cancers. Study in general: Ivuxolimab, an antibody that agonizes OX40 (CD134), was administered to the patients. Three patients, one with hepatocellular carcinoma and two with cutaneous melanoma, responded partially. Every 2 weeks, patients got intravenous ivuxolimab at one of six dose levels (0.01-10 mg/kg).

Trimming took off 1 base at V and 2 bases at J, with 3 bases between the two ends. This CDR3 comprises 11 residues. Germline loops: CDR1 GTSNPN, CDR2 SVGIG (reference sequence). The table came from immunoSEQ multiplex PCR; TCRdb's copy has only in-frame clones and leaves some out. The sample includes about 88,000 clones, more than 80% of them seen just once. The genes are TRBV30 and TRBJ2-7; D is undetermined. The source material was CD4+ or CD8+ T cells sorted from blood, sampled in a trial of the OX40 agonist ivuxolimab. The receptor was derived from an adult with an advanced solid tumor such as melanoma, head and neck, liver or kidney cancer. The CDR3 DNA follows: TGTGCCTGGAGTGGAGCCTACGAGCAGTACTTC. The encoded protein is CAWSGAYEQYF. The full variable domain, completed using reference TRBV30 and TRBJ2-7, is SQTIHQWPATLVQPVGSPLSLECTVEGTSNPNLYWYRQAAGRGLQLLFYSVGIGQISSEVPQNLSASRPQDRQFILSSKKLLLSDSGFYLCAWSGAYEQYFGPGTRLTVT.